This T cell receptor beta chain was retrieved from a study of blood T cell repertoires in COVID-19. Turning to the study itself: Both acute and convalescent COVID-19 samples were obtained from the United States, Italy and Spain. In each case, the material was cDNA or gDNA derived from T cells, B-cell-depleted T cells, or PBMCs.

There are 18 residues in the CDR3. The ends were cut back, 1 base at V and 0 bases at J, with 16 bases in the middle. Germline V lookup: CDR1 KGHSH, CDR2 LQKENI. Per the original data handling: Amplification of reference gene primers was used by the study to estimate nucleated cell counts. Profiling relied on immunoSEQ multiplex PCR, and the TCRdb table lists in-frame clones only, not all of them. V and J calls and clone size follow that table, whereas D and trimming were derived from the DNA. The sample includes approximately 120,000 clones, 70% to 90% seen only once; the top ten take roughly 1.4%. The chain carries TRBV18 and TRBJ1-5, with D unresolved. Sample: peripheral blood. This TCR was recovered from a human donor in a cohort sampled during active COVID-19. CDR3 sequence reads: CASSPQDLVYSSNQPQHF. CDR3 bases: TGTGCCAGCTCACCACAAGATCTGGTTTACAGTAGCAATCAGCCCCAGCATTTT.